These 17 T cell receptor beta chains were sequenced from one sample in a study of T cell repertoires in cytomegalovirus infection. No antigen is known for these receptors. One entry per CDR3 protein, called by TCRdb with MiXCR from the reads. The repertoire includes tens of thousands of distinct CDR3 sequences, 20% of them detected once, and over 65% sits in the top ten. Specimen: CD8+ T cells from cultured PBMCs, collected from culture after CMV antigen stimulation. The receptors were gathered from a human donor in good health (CMV status not recorded). Some clones in this sample may be carry-over from other donors' samples.

This chain uses TRBV11-2 with TRBJ1-2; 7 bases map to TRBD1. Germline CDR1 SGHAT, CDR2 FQNNGV. The CDR3 covers 13 residues. V was pared by 5 bases and J by 8 bases, with 8 bases of the junction left unmatched. CDR3 DNA: TGTGCCAGCAGCCATTCCGGGACAGAAGGCTACACCTTC. Protein: CASSHSGTEGYTF. Combining the CDR3 with reference TRBV11-2 and TRBJ1-2 gives the whole variable domain EAGVAQSPRYKIIEKRQSVAFWCNPISGHATLYWYQQILGQGPKLLIQFQNNGVVDDSQLPKDRFSAERLKGVDSTLKIQPAKLEDSAVYLCASSHSGTEGYTFGSGTRLTVV.

This clonotype was seen a few times. The chain uses TRBV7-2 and TRBJ1-1; no clear D gene. This CDR3 is built from 16 residues. Germline V gives CDR1 SGHTA, CDR2 FQGNSA. V lost 4 bases to trimming and J lost 0 bases, with 15 bases between them. The CDR3 is CASSSKTRRVNTEAFF. The CDR3 DNA follows: TGTGCCAGCAGCTCCAAGACGAGACGTGTGAACACTGAAGCTTTCTTT.

Turning to this clonotype: Its ends do not fully match the called genes, so a read error is possible. This chain links TRBV7-6 with TRBJ1-1, with D perhaps TRBD1 (6 bases). This CDR3 is built from 15 residues. Germline CDR1 is SGHVS and CDR2 is FNYEAQ. The CDR3 here is CASSLEVVGGTEAFF. The DNA for the CDR3 is TGTGCTAGCAGCTTAGAGGTGGTAGGGGGCACTGAAGCTTTCTTT.

As to this clonotype: The junction does not match germline at one end; this may be a read error. The chain carries TRBV7-7 and TRBJ2-1; 7 nucleotides line up with TRBD1. This CDR3 is 13 amino acids long. Germline CDR1 and CDR2: SSHAT and FNYEAQ (reference sequence). This CDR3 reads CASSFQGDNEQFF. The DNA for the CDR3 is TGTGCTAGCAGCTTTCAGGGGGACAATGAGCAGTTCTTC.

In DNA, the CDR3 is TGTGCCAGCAGCTTGTGGCTTGGGAATGAGCAGTTCTTC. Amino acid sequence: CASSLWLGNEQFF. V gene TRBV5-6 combines with J gene TRBJ2-1; D is uncertain. Trimming took off 1 base at V and 7 bases at J, with 9 bases between the two ends. The CDR3 is 13 amino acids. Germline CDR1 reads SGHDT; CDR2 reads YYEEEE.

The chain combines TRBV6-2 or TRBV6-3 with TRBJ2-5, with TRBD1 matching over 7 bases. The length of the CDR3 is 15 residues. Germline trimming cut 5 bases from V and 5 bases from J; bases unmatched to any gene: 11. Germline CDR1 and CDR2: MNHEY and SVGEGT. The CDR3 DNA sequence: TGTGCCAGCAGTGCGTCGGGACAGCGGAGGGAGACCCAGTACTTC. The encoded protein is CASSASGQRRETQYF.

There are a few counts of this clonotype. The rearrangement links TRBV7-2 to TRBJ1-3, with TRBD1 as a possible D gene (5 bases). Trimming took 1 base from V and 1 from J, leaving 11 bases between them. Germline V lookup: CDR1 SGHTA, CDR2 FQGNSA. The CDR3 totals 16 residues. In nucleotides, the CDR3 is TGTGCCAGCAGCTTAGGAGCAGGGAGGTCTGGAAACACCATATATTTT. It codes for CASSLGAGRSGNTIYF.

The rearrangement links TRBV28 to TRBJ1-1, with D perhaps matching TRBD1 (5 bases). The germline V gene has CDR1 MDHEN and CDR2 SYDVKM. V was cut by 6 bases and J by 0 bases, with 17 bases left in between. The CDR3 has 16 residues. CDR3 loop: CASSPAGRGMNTEAFF. In DNA form, the CDR3 reads TGTGCCAGCAGCCCGGCAGGGAGAGGAATGAACACTGAAGCTTTCTTT.

Written as DNA, the CDR3 is TGTGCCAGCAGCTACGAGAACACCGGGGAGCTGTTTTTT. This gives the protein CASSYENTGELFF. The chain carries TRBV13 and TRBJ2-2, with D unresolved. With 4 bases removed from V and 1 base from J, the gap between germline ends came to 4 bases. The CDR3 totals 13 residues. CDR1 is PRHDT and CDR2 is FYEKMQ in the germline V gene (reference sequence).

In this sample, this clonotype turned up many times. This chain uses TRBV7-9 with TRBJ2-2; D is uncertain. Germline V CDR1 and CDR2: SEHNR, FQNEAQ (reference sequence). There are 16 residues in the CDR3. The V and J ends lost 1 base and 0 bases respectively, with 9 bases between them. The CDR3 DNA reads TGTGCCAGCAGCTTAGATAGGTTCTCGAACACCGGGGAGCTGTTTTTT. Translated: CASSLDRFSNTGELFF.

The rearrangement uses TRBV7-9 and TRBJ2-5; 11 positions match TRBD1. V was pared by 5 bases and J by 5 bases, with 13 bases of the junction left unmatched. The germline V gene has CDR1 SEHNR and CDR2 FQNEAQ (reference sequence). The CDR3 length is 17 residues. For the CDR3, the DNA is TGTGCCAGCAGCCCGATTATTGGACAGGGGGCTCGGGAGACCCAGTACTTC. Protein sequence: CASSPIIGQGARETQYF.

This clonotype was recorded a few times. The chain uses TRBV15 and TRBJ1-1, with no clear D. This CDR3 has 12 amino acids. V was pared by 0 bases and J by 7 bases, with 6 bases between. From germline, CDR1 is LNHNV and CDR2 YYDKDF (reference sequence). The CDR3 is CATSREDVEAFF. In DNA, the CDR3 is TGTGCCACCAGCAGAGAAGATGTTGAAGCTTTCTTT. The full variable domain, in which reference TRBV15 and TRBJ1-1 provide the parts outside the CDR3, is DAMVIQNPRYQVTQFGKPVTLSCSQTLNHNVMYWYQQKSSQAPKLLFHYYDKDFNNEADTPDNFQSRRPNTSFCFLDIRSPGLGDTAMYLCATSREDVEAFFGQGTRLTVV.

CDR3 amino acids: CSGQQANQPQHF. The CDR3 bases are TGCAGTGGACAGCAGGCAAATCAGCCCCAGCATTTT. The rearrangement joins TRBV20-1 to TRBJ1-5; a possible D gene is TRBD1 (5 bases). The CDR3 is made up of 12 amino acids. The ends were cut back, 7 bases at V and 4 bases at J, with 11 bases in the middle. Germline V gene data show CDR1 as DFQATT and CDR2 as SNEGSKA (reference sequence).

This clonotype was recorded a few times. The V call is TRBV9, the J call TRBJ1-6; D is uncertain. This CDR3 region has 14 residues. Trimming stripped 3 bases from V and 8 bases from J, with 12 bases between. Germline values: CDR1 SGDLS, CDR2 YYNGEE. CDR3: CASSEEGLDSPLHF. The CDR3 nucleotides are TGTGCCAGCAGCGAGGAGGGATTGGATTCACCCCTCCACTTT.

This clonotype appeared a few times. The chain recombines TRBV7-9 with TRBJ1-1; D is unclear. The CDR3 has 14 residues. Between the trimmed V and J ends, which lost 5 bases and 0 bases, there was a span of 10 bases. Germline CDR1 reads SEHNR; CDR2 reads FQNEAQ (reference sequence). The CDR3, as DNA: TGTGCCAGCAGCCTGAGAGATTTGAACACTGAAGCTTTCTTT. It specifies CASSLRDLNTEAFF.

This clonotype was found a few times. The chain combines TRBV7-2 with TRBJ1-2; 9 nucleotides align to TRBD1. The CDR3 is 15 amino acids. The junction had 6 bases not matched to a gene; V was cut back by 3 bases and J by 4 bases. CDR1 SGHTA and CDR2 FQGNSA come from the germline V gene. The CDR3 protein is CASSLGQGIVYGYTF. CDR3 nucleotide sequence: TGTGCCAGCAGCTTGGGACAGGGTATAGTCTATGGCTACACCTTC.

This clonotype has ten or more counts. This chain joins TRBV10-3 and TRBJ1-5; a weak D match, TRBD1 (5 bases). The length of the CDR3 is 16 residues. Germline V gene data show CDR1 as ENHRY and CDR2 as SYGVKD. V lost 2 bases and J lost 0, with 11 bases in between. CDR3 in amino acids: CAISEPWGGSNQPQHF. CDR3 DNA sequence: TGTGCCATCAGTGAGCCGTGGGGCGGTAGCAATCAGCCCCAGCATTTT.